This is a list of T cell receptor beta chains from one sample in a study of cytomegalovirus exposure and HLA in healthy donors. Sequencing used immunoSEQ multiplex PCR; TCRdb keeps in-frame clones, though not all of them. The data contain roughly 140,000 clones, about 82% of them seen just once; the ten biggest clones take up approximately 2%. The sequencing sample was made of PBMCs. The receptors come from a man aged 25 to 45 in good health and CMV-seronegative. CDR3s include the opening cysteine and the closing phenylalanine or tryptophan. Each record gives: J gene, D gene, clone size, V gene, CDR3 protein, CDR3 DNA. The D gene is left open where the match is weak. A clone size is listed for some rows: how often the clone was seen (once, few, many), or a class if it is expanded.

>TRBJ1-1|.|few|TRBV4-2
CASSQVGGGTEAFF
TGTGCCAGCAGCCAAGTTGGGGGGGGCACTGAAGCTTTCTTT
>TRBJ2-2|TRBD1|.|TRBV7-9
CASSLRQGSAGELFF
TGTGCCAGCAGCCTGCGACAGGGTTCAGCCGGGGAGCTGTTTTTT
>TRBJ1-4|TRBD1|.|TRBV6-5
CASSYGGGQGSEKLFF
TGTGCCAGCAGTTACGGGGGGGGACAGGGCTCCGAAAAACTGTTTTTT
>TRBJ2-3|TRBD2|once|TRBV4-2
CASSQDMAGGHLGTDTQYF
TGTGCCAGCAGCCAAGATATGGCGGGAGGTCATTTGGGTACAGATACGCAGTATTTT
>TRBJ2-7|TRBD2|.|TRBV28
CASASFSSGRYEQYF
TGTGCCAGCGCTTCGTTCTCTAGCGGGAGATACGAGCAGTACTTC
>TRBJ2-2|TRBD1|.|TRBV9
CASSASGQTNTGELFF
TGTGCCAGCAGCGCGTCGGGACAGACAAACACCGGGGAGCTGTTTTTT
>TRBJ1-1|.|.|TRBV5-1
CASSFGGGGNTEAFF
TGTGCCAGCAGTTTCGGGGGCGGGGGTAACACTGAAGCTTTCTTT
>TRBJ2-7|.|.|TRBV7-6
CASSLGPLTYEQYF
TGTGCCAGCAGCTTAGGTCCTCTTACCTACGAGCAGTACTTC
>TRBJ2-3|.|.|TRBV7-3
CASSLSGGTDTQYF
TGTGCCAGCAGCCTCTCAGGCGGGACAGATACGCAGTATTTT
>TRBJ2-5|.|.|TRBV5-1
CASSLAPGGVQETQYF
TGCGCCAGCAGCTTGGCCCCAGGCGGGGTCCAAGAGACCCAGTACTTC
>TRBJ2-7|.|.|TRBV19
CASSSGVSYEQYF
TGTGCCAGTAGTAGCGGGGTATCCTACGAGCAGTACTTC
>TRBJ2-1|TRBD2|.|TRBV6-1
CASIPGLAGSNEQFF
TGTGCCAGCATTCCCGGACTAGCGGGGTCGAATGAGCAGTTCTTC
>TRBJ2-7|.|.|TRBV10-2
CASSGLFSYEQYF
TGCGCCAGCAGTGGACTCTTCTCCTACGAGCAGTACTTC
>TRBJ2-7|TRBD1|.|TRBV19
CASSIRDRGDEQYF
TGTGCCAGTAGTATCCGGGACAGGGGGGACGAGCAGTACTTC
>TRBJ2-3|TRBD2|.|TRBV5-4
CASSSGTSGRTETDTQYF
TGTGCCAGCAGTTCCGGGACTAGCGGGAGAACGGAAACAGATACGCAGTATTTT
>TRBJ2-3|.|.|TRBV6-1
CASSAGGGAGPDTQYF
TGTGCCAGCAGTGCTGGAGGGGGGGCAGGCCCAGATACGCAGTATTTT
>TRBJ2-7|TRBD1|.|TRBV6-4
CASSDSCRDRGSYEQYF
TGTGCCAGCAGTGACTCCTGCAGGGACAGGGGATCCTACGAGCAGTACTTC
>TRBJ1-5|.|once|TRBV2
CASSAGGYSNQPQHF
TGTGCCAGCAGCGCGGGCGGCTATAGCAATCAGCCCCAGCATTTT
>TRBJ2-1|TRBD2|.|TRBV19
CASREQAGGPGFDEQFF
TGTGCCAGTAGGGAACAAGCGGGAGGGCCTGGATTTGATGAGCAGTTCTTC
>TRBJ2-1|.|.|TRBV5-1
CASSVQGNEQFF
TGCGCCAGCAGCGTACAGGGCAATGAGCAGTTCTTC
>TRBJ2-7|TRBD2|.|TRBV27
CASSLSMGTSGFYEQYF
TGTGCCAGCAGTTTATCTATGGGGACTAGCGGCTTCTACGAGCAGTACTTC
>TRBJ1-2|TRBD1|.|TRBV5-1
CASRVATGNYGYTF
TGCGCCAGCAGGGTGGCGACAGGGAACTATGGCTACACCTTC
>TRBJ2-6|TRBD1|few|TRBV28
CATQGAGANVLTF
TGTGCCACCCAGGGGGCTGGGGCCAACGTCCTGACTTTC
>TRBJ1-1|.|.|TRBV11-2
CASSSSDRADTEAFF
TGTGCCAGCAGCTCCTCGGATCGAGCGGACACTGAAGCTTTCTTT
>TRBJ1-3|.|.|TRBV18
CASSLRGVSRSGNTIYF
TGTGCCAGCTCACTACGGGGTGTTAGTCGATCTGGAAACACCATATATTTT
>TRBJ2-2|TRBD1|.|TRBV29-1
CSAGTGGNTGELFF
TGCAGCGCAGGGACAGGGGGGAACACCGGGGAGCTGTTTTTT
>TRBJ1-1|.|.|TRBV6-5
CASSRDIWTEAFF
TGTGCCAGCAGCCGGGACATCTGGACTGAAGCTTTCTTT
>TRBJ1-1|.|.|TRBV19
CASSIYGASNTEAFF
TGTGCCAGTAGTATTTATGGGGCATCGAACACTGAAGCTTTCTTT
>TRBJ1-5|.|.|TRBV4-1
CASSQGVDRGDQPQHF
TGCGCCAGCAGCCAAGGAGTCGACAGAGGAGATCAGCCCCAGCATTTT
>TRBJ2-3|.|.|TRBV20-1
CSAAGASQYF
TGCAGTGCCGCGGGGGCTTCGCAGTATTTT
>TRBJ1-2|.|.|TRBV10-3
CAISESSGGFDGYTF
TGTGCCATCAGTGAGTCTAGCGGCGGGTTCGATGGCTACACCTTC
>TRBJ1-3|.|.|TRBV29-1
CSVEGGEAHSGNTIYF
TGCAGCGTTGAGGGGGGAGAGGCCCACTCTGGAAACACCATATATTTT